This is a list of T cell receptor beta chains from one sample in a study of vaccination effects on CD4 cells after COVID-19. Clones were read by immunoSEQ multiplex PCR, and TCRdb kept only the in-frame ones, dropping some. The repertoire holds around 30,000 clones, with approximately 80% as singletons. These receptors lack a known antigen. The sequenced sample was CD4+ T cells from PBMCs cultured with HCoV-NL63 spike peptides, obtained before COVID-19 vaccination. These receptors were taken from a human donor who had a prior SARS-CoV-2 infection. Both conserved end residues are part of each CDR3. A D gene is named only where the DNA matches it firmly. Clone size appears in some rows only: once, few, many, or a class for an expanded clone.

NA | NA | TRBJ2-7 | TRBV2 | TGTGCCAGTGTCGCTACAGGGTATCACGAGCAGTACTTC | CASVATGYHEQYF
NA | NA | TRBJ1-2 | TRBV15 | TGTGCCACCAGCAGGGAACTCGGGGCTAACTATGGCTACACCTTC | CATSRELGANYGYTF
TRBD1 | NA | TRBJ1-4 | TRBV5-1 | TGCGCCAGCAGCTTATCAGGGGGCGGTGAAAAACTGTTTTTT | CASSLSGGGEKLFF
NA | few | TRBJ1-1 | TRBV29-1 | TGCAGCGTTGTCTTGGGGAAGGGCACTGAAGCTTTCTTT | CSVVLGKGTEAFF
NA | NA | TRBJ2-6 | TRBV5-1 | TGCGCCAGCAACGAGGGTACTGGGGCCAACGTCCTGACTTTC | CASNEGTGANVLTF
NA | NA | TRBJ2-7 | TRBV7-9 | TGTGCCAGCAGCTTTCGGCAGGGGGGGAACGAGCAGTACTTC | CASSFRQGGNEQYF
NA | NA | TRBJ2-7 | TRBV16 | TGTGCCAGCAGCCCCTATGGTCTGGGGCTAAGCTCCTACGAGCAGTACTTC | CASSPYGLGLSSYEQYF
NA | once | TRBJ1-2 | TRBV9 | TGTGCCAGCAGCGTAGAGGTTGCCTTGGGGGGCTACACCTTC | CASSVEVALGGYTF
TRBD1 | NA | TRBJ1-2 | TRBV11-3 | TGTGCCAGCAGCTTAGCCGAGGACAGGGACACCTATGGCTACACCTTC | CASSLAEDRDTYGYTF
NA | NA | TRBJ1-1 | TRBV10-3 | TGTGCCATCAGTGAAGCCGGGACACCAATGAACACTGAAGCTTTCTTT | CAISEAGTPMNTEAFF
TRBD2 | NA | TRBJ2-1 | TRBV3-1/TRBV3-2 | TGTGCCAGCAGCCAAGTCTGGACTAGCGAGGTTGAGCAGTTCTTC | CASSQVWTSEVEQFF
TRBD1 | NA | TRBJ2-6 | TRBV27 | TGTGCCAGCAGTAAAAACCTGGGGGAGGGACAGGGTGGTATTTCTGGGGCCAACGTCCTGACTTTC | CASSKNLGEGQGGISGANVLTF
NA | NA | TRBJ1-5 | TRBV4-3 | TGCGCCAGCAGCCAAGCATGGGGCGGGCAGCCCCAGCATTTT | CASSQAWGGQPQHF
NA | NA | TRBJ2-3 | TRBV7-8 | TGTGCCAGCAGCTTAGAAGGACGCGGAGATACGCAGTATTTT | CASSLEGRGDTQYF
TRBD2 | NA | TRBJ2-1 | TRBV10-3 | TGTGCCATCAGGCGGACTAGCGGGGACAATGAGCAGTTCTTC | CAIRRTSGDNEQFF
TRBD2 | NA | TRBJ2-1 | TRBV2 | TGTGCCAGCAGTAGGACTAGCGGGAAGGTCAATGAGCAGTTCTTC | CASSRTSGKVNEQFF
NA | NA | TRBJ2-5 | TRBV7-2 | TGTGCCAGCAGCTCCCACCAAGAGACCCAGTACTTC | CASSSHQETQYF
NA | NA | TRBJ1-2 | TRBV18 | TGTGCCAGCTCACAGGTATACCGGGACCCCACTTATGGCTACACCTTC | CASSQVYRDPTYGYTF
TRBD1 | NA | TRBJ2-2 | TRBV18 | TGTGCCAGCTCACGAACCGGGACAGTGAACACCGGGGAGCTGTTTTTT | CASSRTGTVNTGELFF
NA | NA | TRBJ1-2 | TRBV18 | TGTGCCAGCTCACAATCCCTCGACCGTGGAAGCTATGGCTACACCTTC | CASSQSLDRGSYGYTF
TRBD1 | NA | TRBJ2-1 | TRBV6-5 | TGTGCCAGCAGTTACTCGACAGGGCGTGAGCTGGATGAGCAGTTCTTC | CASSYSTGRELDEQFF
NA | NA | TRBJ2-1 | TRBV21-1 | TGTGCCAGCACCCCAGGGAGGGGACTAGTATTAATCTTC | CASTPGRGLVLIF
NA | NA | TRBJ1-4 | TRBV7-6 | TGTGCCAGCAGCTTTGGCCGAGGAGGGGATGAAAAACTGTTTTTT | CASSFGRGGDEKLFF
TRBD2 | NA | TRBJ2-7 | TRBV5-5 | TGTGCCAGCAGCTTGCCAGAGACTAGCGGGAGCTACGAGCAGTACTTC | CASSLPETSGSYEQYF
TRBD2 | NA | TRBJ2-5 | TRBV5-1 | TGCGCCAGCAGCTTGGGCGGGGGGACTGAGACCCAGTACTTC | CASSLGGGTETQYF
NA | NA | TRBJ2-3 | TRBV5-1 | TGCGCCAGCAGCTTGTCTCGTGTAGATACGCAGTATTTT | CASSLSRVDTQYF
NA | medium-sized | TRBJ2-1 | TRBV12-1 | TGTGCCAGCAGCTTTGCTGGGCGCATCCCCGCGGAGTTCTTC | CASSFAGRIPAEFF
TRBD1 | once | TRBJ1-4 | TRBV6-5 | TGTGCCAGCAGTAGGACAGGGGTGTTAGAAAAACTGTTTTTT | CASSRTGVLEKLFF
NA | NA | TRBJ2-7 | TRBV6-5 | TGTGCCAGCAGGACCTCAAATCGGTACGAGCAGTACTTC | CASRTSNRYEQYF
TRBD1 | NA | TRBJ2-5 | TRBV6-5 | TGTGCCAGCAGGAGAACAGGGGTATCCGGAGAGACCCAGTACTTC | CASRRTGVSGETQYF
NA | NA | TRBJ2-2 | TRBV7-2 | TGTGCCAGCAGCTTTTCCTGGAACACCGGGGAGCTGTTTTTT | CASSFSWNTGELFF
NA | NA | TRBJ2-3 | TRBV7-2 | TGTGCCAGCAGCTTACAGGTCTCTTGGCGGGGAGAGGGAGATACGCAGTATTTT | CASSLQVSWRGEGDTQYF
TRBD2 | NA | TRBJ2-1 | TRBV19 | TGTGCCAGTAGTCTTAGCGGGGACGGATACAATGAGCAGTTCTTC | CASSLSGDGYNEQFF
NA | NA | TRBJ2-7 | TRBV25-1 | TGTGCCAGCAGCCGGGGGCACAGCTCCTACGAGCAGTACTTC | CASSRGHSSYEQYF
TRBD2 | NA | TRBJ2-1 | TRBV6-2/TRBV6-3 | TGTGCCAGCAGTTACAGTTTGAAGACTAGCGGGAGTTACAATGAGCAGTTCTTC | CASSYSLKTSGSYNEQFF
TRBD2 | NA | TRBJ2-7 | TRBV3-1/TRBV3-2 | TGTGCCAGCAGCCAAGACCTAGCGGGAGCCCCGCCAGCCGAGCAGTACTTC | CASSQDLAGAPPAEQYF
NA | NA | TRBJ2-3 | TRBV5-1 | TGCGCCAGCAGCTTGGCTGGGGATACGCAGTATTTT | CASSLAGDTQYF
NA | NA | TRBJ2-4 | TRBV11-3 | TGTGCCAGCAGCTTACTCGGAGTTCCACCTCTAGCCAAAAACATTCAGTACTTC | CASSLLGVPPLAKNIQYF
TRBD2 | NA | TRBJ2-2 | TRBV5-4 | TGTGCCAGCAGCCCTAGCGGGTCTAACGCGAACACCGGGGAGCTGTTTTTT | CASSPSGSNANTGELFF
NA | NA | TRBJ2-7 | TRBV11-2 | TGTGCCAGCAGCTCCGGATACCAGACTGGCTCCTACGAGCAGTACTTC | CASSSGYQTGSYEQYF
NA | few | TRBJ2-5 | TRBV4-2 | TGTGCCAGCAGCCAAGAAGGCCGGTTGGGGGAGACCCAGTACTTC | CASSQEGRLGETQYF
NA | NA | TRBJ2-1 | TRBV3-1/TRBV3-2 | TGTGCCAGCAGCCAAGATTCATCCACCTACAATGAGCAGTTCTTC | CASSQDSSTYNEQFF
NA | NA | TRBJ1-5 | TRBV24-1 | TGTGCCACCAGTGACGAAGGGACCAATCAGCCCCAGCATTTT | CATSDEGTNQPQHF
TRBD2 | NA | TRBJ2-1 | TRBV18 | TGTGCCAGCTCACCCGCTAGCGGGGGGGTGGTCGGTGAGCAGTTCTTC | CASSPASGGVVGEQFF
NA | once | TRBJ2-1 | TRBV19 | TGTGCCAGCTCAAAGTGGAGCTCCTACAATGAGCAGTTCTTC | CASSKWSSYNEQFF
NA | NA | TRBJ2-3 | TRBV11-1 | TGTGCCAGCAGCTTAGTTTCGTGGCGCGATACGCAGTATTTT | CASSLVSWRDTQYF
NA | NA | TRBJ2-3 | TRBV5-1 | TGCGCCAGCAGCTCCGAAGGGTTTGGTACGCAGTATTTT | CASSSEGFGTQYF
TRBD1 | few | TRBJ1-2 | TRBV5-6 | TGTGCCAGCAGCGTGTTGGGGGGACAGGGGGGCCTTAACTATGGCTACACCTTC | CASSVLGGQGGLNYGYTF
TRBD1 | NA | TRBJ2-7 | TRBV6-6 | TGTGCCAGCAGTTACGCAGGACAGGGTCCGTCAAACGAGCAGTACTTC | CASSYAGQGPSNEQYF
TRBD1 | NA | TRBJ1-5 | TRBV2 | TGTGCCAGCAGTCCGGGACAGGGTTTTATTAGCAATCAGCCCCAGCATTTT | CASSPGQGFISNQPQHF
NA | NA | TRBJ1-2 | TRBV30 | TGTGCCTGGAAGACCCCGAGGATGCGGGGCTACACCTTC | CAWKTPRMRGYTF
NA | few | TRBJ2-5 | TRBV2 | TGTGCCAGCAGTCAAACAGGGATGGAGACCCAGTACTTC | CASSQTGMETQYF